The entry that follows covers one T cell receptor (beta chain) sequence. Its antigen remains unknown. A junction end diverges from the germline sequence, so it may reflect a read error. The entry originates in a study of cytomegalovirus exposure and HLA in healthy donors. Regarding the study as a whole: Other equally common chains were less clonally expanded than HLA-associated TCR beta chains, a later analysis showed. Most TCR sequences were uncommon, yet certain public TCRs appeared in many donors.

Germline V CDR1 and CDR2: MNHEY, SMNVEV (reference sequence). The CDR3 totals 15 residues. PCR primers comprised 60 Vbeta and 13 Jbeta primers. Only in-frame clones appear in the TCRdb table, and some are missing; sequencing was by immunoSEQ multiplex PCR. Of roughly 160,000 clones in the sample, roughly 80% are singletons; the top ten hold 1%. The genes are TRBV27 and TRBJ2-6; D call uncertain. This sequence originates from a man between 25 and 39 years old in good health and CMV-seronegative. The sequenced material came from PBMCs. CDR3 sequence (DNA): TGTGCCAGCAGTCTATCCTACTCTGGGGCCAACGTCCTGACTTTC. Its translation is CASSLSYSGANVLTF.